One sample yielded the 16 T cell receptor beta chains listed below, sequenced in a study of cytotoxic CD8 clonotypes in ibrutinib-treated CLL. Only in-frame clones appear in the TCRdb table, and some are missing; sequencing was by immunoSEQ multiplex PCR. This sample carries tens of thousands of clones, 50% to 70% of them seen once, and the ten largest clones take about 24%. This specimen consisted of PBMCs, obtained at disease progression, from a patient treated with ibrutinib. The receptors come from a human donor with chronic lymphocytic leukemia.

The V and J genes are TRBV7-9 and TRBJ2-5, with D possibly called TRBD1 or TRBD2 (5 bases each). V was cut by 5 bases and J by 5 bases, with 15 bases left in between. Per germline, CDR1 SEHNR and CDR2 FQNEAQ (reference sequence). The CDR3 is 14 residues long. CDR3 protein: CASSEARGLETQYF. CDR3 nucleotide sequence: TGTGCCAGCAGCGAGGCTCGGGGCTTGGAGACCCAGTACTTC.

This chain links TRBV27 with TRBJ2-6, with a weak D call TRBD1 (6 bases). The germline V and J ends were trimmed by 3 bases and 1 base, with 10 bases remaining between them. Germline CDR1 MNHEY, CDR2 SMNVEV (reference sequence). The CDR3 extends over 16 amino acids. Here the CDR3 reads CASSFIQGSGANVLTF. CDR3 nucleotides: TGTGCCAGCAGTTTCATACAGGGATCTGGGGCCAACGTCCTGACTTTC.

The chain joins TRBV19 to TRBJ1-2; 7 positions agree with TRBD1. Losses at the gene ends were 4 bases for V and 4 bases for J; bases not matched to a gene: 3. Germline lookup yields CDR1 LNHDA and CDR2 SQIVND (reference sequence). The CDR3 contains 13 residues. As DNA, the CDR3 is TGTGCCAGTAGTAGACAGGGTCTCTATGGCTACACCTTC. This sequence encodes CASSRQGLYGYTF.

V and J are TRBV7-9 and TRBJ2-7; no firm D call. The germline gives CDR1 SEHNR, CDR2 FQNEAQ (reference sequence). V lost 5 bases, J lost 0 bases, and 20 bases lay in between. This CDR3 comprises 17 residues. Here the CDR3 reads CASSPPTEEDGSYEQYF. CDR3 sequence (DNA): TGTGCCAGCAGCCCGCCAACCGAAGAAGACGGCTCCTACGAGCAGTACTTC.

This clone was recorded a few times. This chain joins TRBV27 and TRBJ1-5; 8 bases map to TRBD1. The V segment lost 2 bases and the J segment 7 bases; nucleotides outside the gene matches: 4. The CDR3 is 14 amino acids. The germline gives CDR1 MNHEY, CDR2 SMNVEV (reference sequence). The DNA of the CDR3 is TGTGCCAGCAGTTTAGACAGGGGAACGCAGCCCCAGCATTTT. It codes for CASSLDRGTQPQHF.

The J gene is TRBJ2-1, the V gene TRBV14; D gene ambiguous. This CDR3 spans 11 amino acids. V dropped 8 bases and J dropped 10 bases, with 12 bases sitting between them. Germline V CDR1 and CDR2: SGHDN, FVKESK. CDR3: CASSKFGEQFF. The CDR3 DNA follows: TGTGCCAGCTCAAAATTTGGAGAGCAGTTCTTC.

The genes are TRBV27 and TRBJ1-1; D gene uncertain. Germline CDR1 is MNHEY and CDR2 is SMNVEV (reference sequence). This CDR3 region has 13 residues. V lost 2 bases to trimming and J lost 4 bases, with 8 bases between them. The CDR3 protein is CASSLVGFTEAFF. CDR3 nucleotide sequence: TGTGCCAGCAGTTTAGTAGGATTCACTGAAGCTTTCTTT.

The V and J genes are TRBV6-5 and TRBJ2-7, with 7 nucleotides matching TRBD1. Germline trimming cut 6 bases from V and 0 bases from J; bases unmatched to any gene: 5. Germline CDR1 and CDR2: MNHEY and SVGAGI. This CDR3 region has 14 residues. CDR3 DNA: TGTGCCAGCAGACAGACAGGGAGCTCCTACGAGCAGTACTTC. This translates into CASRQTGSSYEQYF.

The J gene is TRBJ2-2, the V gene TRBV7-8; 10 bases are shared with TRBD2. With V trimmed by 5 bases and J by 2 bases, 8 bases remained unmatched. The CDR3 is 17 amino acids. The germline V gene encodes CDR1 SGHVS and CDR2 FQNEAQ. The CDR3 DNA reads TGTGCCAGCAGCATGATAGCGGGGGGCTTCAACACCGGGGAGCTGTTTTTT. It codes for CASSMIAGGFNTGELFF.

The chain uses TRBV7-2 and TRBJ1-5; the D gene is possibly TRBD1 (6 bases). Germline V gene data show CDR1 as SGHTA and CDR2 as FQGNSA. Trimming took off 3 bases at V and 5 bases at J, with 11 bases between the two ends. CDR3 length equals 14 residues. CDR3 protein: CASSFGQLYQPQHF. In DNA, the CDR3 is TGTGCCAGCAGCTTTGGACAGCTTTATCAGCCCCAGCATTTT.

The rearrangement uses TRBV28 and TRBJ2-7; D call uncertain. Germline lookup yields CDR1 MDHEN and CDR2 SYDVKM. The V end was cut by 5 bases, the J end by 4 bases, with 6 bases between. The CDR3 consists of 11 residues. In nucleotides, the CDR3 is TGTGCCAGCAGTAGACTTTACGAGCAGTACTTC. This translates into CASSRLYEQYF. The full variable domain, its missing parts supplied by reference TRBV28 and TRBJ2-7, is DVKVTQSSRYLVKRTGEKVFLECVQDMDHENMFWYRQDPGLGLRLIYFSYDVKMKEKGDIPEGYSVSREKKERFSLILESASTNQTSMYLCASSRLYEQYFGPGTRLTVT.

The V call is TRBV11-2, the J call TRBJ2-6; 9 bases are a match to TRBD1. Germline V lookup: CDR1 SGHAT, CDR2 FQNNGV. J gave up 0 bases and V 4 bases, and 7 bases lay outside the gene matches. This CDR3 has 18 amino acids. DNA for the CDR3: TGTGCCAGCAGCTGGACAGGGGACCCCAGCTCTGGGGCCAACGTCCTGACTTTC. It codes for CASSWTGDPSSGANVLTF.

This chain joins TRBV30 and TRBJ2-7, with D possibly matching TRBD2 (6 bases). Trimming cost V 1 base and J 7 bases, with 11 bases left between them. The V gene's germline CDR1 is GTSNPN and CDR2 SVGIG (reference sequence). There are 12 residues in the CDR3. The DNA of the CDR3 is TGTGCCTGGAGTGCGGGAGTGGGGGAGCAGTACTTC. Protein: CAWSAGVGEQYF.

This clone was counted a single time. V usage is TRBV9 and J usage is TRBJ2-2, with 7 bases matching TRBD1. J was trimmed by 4 bases and V by 3 bases; bases with no gene match: 6. The CDR3 consists of 15 residues. The germline V gene has CDR1 SGDLS and CDR2 YYNGEE. This CDR3 is CASSERGLTTGELFF. DNA of the CDR3: TGTGCCAGCAGCGAGAGGGGGCTGACCACCGGGGAGCTGTTTTTT.

This clone was seen a handful of times. The chain employs TRBV19 and TRBJ1-5; D gene ambiguous. Germline V gives CDR1 LNHDA, CDR2 SQIVND (reference sequence). The CDR3 totals 15 residues. Trimming left V 6 bases short and J 5 bases short, with 17 bases between. The CDR3 DNA sequence: TGTGCCAGTAGAACCTCGTGGGGAGATTATCAGCCCCAGCATTTT. This codes for CASRTSWGDYQPQHF.

V and J are TRBV6-6 and TRBJ1-6, with D unresolved. V was clipped by 0 bases and J by 9 bases, with 3 bases between them. Germline V CDR1 and CDR2: MNHNY, SVGAGI (reference sequence). CDR3 length equals 12 residues. This chain's CDR3 is CASSYSTSPLHF. In DNA, the CDR3 is TGTGCCAGCAGTTACTCGACTTCACCCCTCCACTTT.